The 4 T cell receptor beta chains listed next were all sequenced from one sample in a study of cytomegalovirus exposure and HLA in healthy donors. Sequencing used immunoSEQ multiplex PCR; TCRdb keeps in-frame clones, though not all of them. The data hold 70,000 or so clones, with roughly 94% observed a single time. The sample was PBMCs. These receptors were obtained from a woman aged 18-29 years in good health and CMV-seropositive.

Details on this clone: The same CDR3 is also encoded by other DNA sequences in this sample. This chain connects TRBV18 to TRBJ1-2; 9 bases map to TRBD1. V shed 3 bases, J shed 11 bases, and the junction held 16 bases outside the gene matches. This CDR3 is built from 16 residues. Germline V CDR1 and CDR2: KGHSH, LQKENI. CDR3 loop: CASSPSAQGAVFGYTF. The CDR3 nucleotides read TGTGCCAGCTCACCGAGCGCACAGGGGGCGGTATTTGGTTACACCTTC.

The J gene is TRBJ2-1, the V gene TRBV2, with 8 bases identical to TRBD1. Per the germline V gene, CDR1 is SNHLY and CDR2 is FYNNEI. This CDR3 region has 17 residues. V shed 4 bases, J shed 10 bases, and the junction held 18 bases outside the gene matches. CDR3 in DNA: TGTGCCAGCAGTGTGACCCCTTTTAGGACAGGGTCGGGCGAGCAGTTCTTC. It translates to CASSVTPFRTGSGEQFF. The complete variable domain, with remaining parts taken from reference TRBV2 and TRBJ2-1, reads EPEVTQTPSHQVTQMGQEVILRCVPISNHLYFYWYRQILGQKVEFLVSFYNNEISEKSEIFDDQFSVERPDGSNFTLKIRSTKLEDSAMYFCASSVTPFRTGSGEQFFGPGTRLTVL.

The sample holds one count of this clone. This chain joins TRBV5-6 and TRBJ2-3; 9 bases match TRBD2. V lost 1 base to trimming and J lost 1 base; unmatched junction nucleotides: 1. This CDR3 comprises 15 residues. Germline V gene sequence: CDR1 SGHDT, CDR2 YYEEEE. CDR3 sequence reads: CASSLLAGRTDTQYF. CDR3 DNA: TGTGCCAGCAGCTTGCTAGCGGGGCGCACAGATACGCAGTATTTT. Using reference TRBV5-6 and TRBJ2-3 for the parts outside the CDR3, the full variable domain is DAGVTQSPTHLIKTRGQQVTLRCSPKSGHDTVSWYQQALGQGPQFIFQYYEEEERQRGNFPDRFSGHQFPNYSSELNVNALLLGDSALYLCASSLLAGRTDTQYFGPGTRLTVL.

The genes are TRBV10-1 and TRBJ2-5; D remains unclear. V was clipped by 5 bases and J by 5 bases, with 12 bases between them. Germline V gene sequence: CDR1 WNHNN, CDR2 SYGVQD (reference sequence). The CDR3 has 13 amino acids. The CDR3 loop reads CASSPRGQETQYF. The CDR3 DNA is TGCGCCAGCAGTCCCCGCGGCCAGGAGACCCAGTACTTC.